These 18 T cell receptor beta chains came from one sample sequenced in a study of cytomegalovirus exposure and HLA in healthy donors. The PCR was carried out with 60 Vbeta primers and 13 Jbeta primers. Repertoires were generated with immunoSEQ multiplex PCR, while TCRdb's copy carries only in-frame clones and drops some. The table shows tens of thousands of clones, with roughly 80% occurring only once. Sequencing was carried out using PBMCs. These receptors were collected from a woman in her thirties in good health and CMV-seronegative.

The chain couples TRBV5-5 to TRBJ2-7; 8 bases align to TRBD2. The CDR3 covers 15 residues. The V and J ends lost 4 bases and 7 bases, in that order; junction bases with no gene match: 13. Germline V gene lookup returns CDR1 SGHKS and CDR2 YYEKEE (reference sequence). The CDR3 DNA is TGTGCCAGCAGCCCGGGACGGGGGGGGCAGCTTGAGCAGTACTTC. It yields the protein CASSPGRGGQLEQYF.

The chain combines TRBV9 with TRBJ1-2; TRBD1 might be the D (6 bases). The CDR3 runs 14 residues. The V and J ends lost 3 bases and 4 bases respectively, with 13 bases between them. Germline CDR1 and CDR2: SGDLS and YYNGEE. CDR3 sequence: CASSGPGQIYGYTF. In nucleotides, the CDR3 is TGTGCCAGCAGCGGACCGGGACAAATCTATGGCTACACCTTC.

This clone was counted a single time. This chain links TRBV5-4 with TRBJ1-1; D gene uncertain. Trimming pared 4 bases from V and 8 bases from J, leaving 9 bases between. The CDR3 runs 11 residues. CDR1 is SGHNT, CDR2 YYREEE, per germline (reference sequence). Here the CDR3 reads CASSLMTEAFF. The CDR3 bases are TGTGCCAGCAGCCTCATGACAGAAGCTTTCTTT.

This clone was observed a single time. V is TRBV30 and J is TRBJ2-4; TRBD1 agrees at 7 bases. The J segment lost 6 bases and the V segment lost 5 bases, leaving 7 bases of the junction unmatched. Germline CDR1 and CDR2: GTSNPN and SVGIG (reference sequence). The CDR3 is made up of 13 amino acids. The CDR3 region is CAWVGTVGNIQYF. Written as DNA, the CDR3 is TGTGCCTGGGTTGGGACAGTCGGAAACATTCAGTACTTC.

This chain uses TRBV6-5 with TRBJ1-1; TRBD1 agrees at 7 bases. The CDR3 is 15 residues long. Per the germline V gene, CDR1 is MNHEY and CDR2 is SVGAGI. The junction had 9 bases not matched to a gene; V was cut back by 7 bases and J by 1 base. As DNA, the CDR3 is TGTGCCAGCACTAAGACAGGGCGGACGAACACTGAAGCTTTCTTT. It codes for CASTKTGRTNTEAFF.

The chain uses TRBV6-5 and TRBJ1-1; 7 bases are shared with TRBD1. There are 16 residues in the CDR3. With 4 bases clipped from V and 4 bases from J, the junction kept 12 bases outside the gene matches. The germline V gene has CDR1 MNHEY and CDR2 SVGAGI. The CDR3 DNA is TGTGCCAGCAGTTTTTATTTCGGACAGGAATCCACTGAAGCTTTCTTT. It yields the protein CASSFYFGQESTEAFF.

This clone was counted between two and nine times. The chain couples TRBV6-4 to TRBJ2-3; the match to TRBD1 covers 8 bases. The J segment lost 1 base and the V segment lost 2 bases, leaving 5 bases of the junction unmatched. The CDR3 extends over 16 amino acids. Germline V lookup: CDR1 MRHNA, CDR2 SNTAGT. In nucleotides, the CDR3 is TGTGCCAGCAGTGACGGGGAGACAGGGGGCACAGATACGCAGTATTTT. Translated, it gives CASSDGETGGTDTQYF.

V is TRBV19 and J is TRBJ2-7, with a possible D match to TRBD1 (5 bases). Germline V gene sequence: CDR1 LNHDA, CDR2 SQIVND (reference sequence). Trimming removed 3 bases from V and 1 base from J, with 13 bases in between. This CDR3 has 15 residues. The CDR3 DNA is TGTGCCAGTAGTATTGTCCAGGGTCGGTCCTACGAGCAGTACTTC. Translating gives CASSIVQGRSYEQYF.

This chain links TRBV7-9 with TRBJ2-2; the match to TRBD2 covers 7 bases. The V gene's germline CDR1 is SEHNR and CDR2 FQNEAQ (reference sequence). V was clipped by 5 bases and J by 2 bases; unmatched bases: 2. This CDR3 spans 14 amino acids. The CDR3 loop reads CASSRGVNTGELFF. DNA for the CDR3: TGTGCCAGCAGCCGGGGGGTAAACACCGGGGAGCTGTTTTTT. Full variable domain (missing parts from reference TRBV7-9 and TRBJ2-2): DTGVSQNPRHKITKRGQNVTFRCDPISEHNRLYWYRQTLGQGPEFLTYFQNEAQLEKSRLLSDRFSAERPKGSFSTLEIQRTEQGDSAMYLCASSRGVNTGELFFGEGSRLTVL.

CDR3 region: CASSESGEGGGNTIYF. The DNA of the CDR3 is TGTGCCAGCAGTGAATCAGGGGAAGGAGGTGGAAACACCATATATTTT. This chain uses TRBV25-1 with TRBJ1-3; possible D gene TRBD1, 6 bases. The V gene's germline CDR1 is MGHDK and CDR2 SYGVNS. Trimming shortened V by 1 base and J by 3 bases, and 13 bases separated the two germline ends. The length of the CDR3 is 16 residues.

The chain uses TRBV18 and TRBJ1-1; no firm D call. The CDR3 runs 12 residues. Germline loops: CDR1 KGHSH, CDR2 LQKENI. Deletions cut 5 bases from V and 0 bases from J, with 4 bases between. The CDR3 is CASSYLNTEAFF. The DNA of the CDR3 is TGTGCCAGCTCATATCTGAACACTGAAGCTTTCTTT.

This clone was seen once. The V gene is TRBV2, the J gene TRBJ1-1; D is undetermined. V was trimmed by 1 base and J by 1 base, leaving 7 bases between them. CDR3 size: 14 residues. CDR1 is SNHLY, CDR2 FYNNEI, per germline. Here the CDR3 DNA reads TGTGCCAGCAGTGAAGAACAGACGAACACTGAAGCTTTCTTT. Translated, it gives CASSEEQTNTEAFF.

In DNA form, the CDR3 reads TGTGCCAGCAGCTTAGGCGCGGGGCCTCAAGAGACCCAGTACTTC. Translating gives CASSLGAGPQETQYF. The chain couples TRBV11-2 to TRBJ2-5; D perhaps matches TRBD2 (6 bases). Germline V gives CDR1 SGHAT, CDR2 FQNNGV. The CDR3 has 15 residues. V shed 1 base and J shed 2 bases, with 11 bases lying between them. Full variable domain (remainder filled in from reference TRBV11-2 and TRBJ2-5): EAGVAQSPRYKIIEKRQSVAFWCNPISGHATLYWYQQILGQGPKLLIQFQNNGVVDDSQLPKDRFSAERLKGVDSTLKIQPAKLEDSAVYLCASSLGAGPQETQYFGPGTRLLVL.

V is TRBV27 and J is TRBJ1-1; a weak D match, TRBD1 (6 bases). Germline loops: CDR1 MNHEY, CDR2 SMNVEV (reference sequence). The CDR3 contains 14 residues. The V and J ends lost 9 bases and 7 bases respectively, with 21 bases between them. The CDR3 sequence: CASVTGPRTLEAFF. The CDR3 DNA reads TGTGCCAGTGTGACAGGTCCTAGGACACTTGAAGCTTTCTTT.

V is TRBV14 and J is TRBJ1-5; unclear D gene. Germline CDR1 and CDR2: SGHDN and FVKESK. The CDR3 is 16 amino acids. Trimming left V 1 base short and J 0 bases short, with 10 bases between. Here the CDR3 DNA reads TGTGCCAGCAGCCAAGGCGGGCCTTATAGCAATCAGCCCCAGCATTTT. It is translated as CASSQGGPYSNQPQHF.

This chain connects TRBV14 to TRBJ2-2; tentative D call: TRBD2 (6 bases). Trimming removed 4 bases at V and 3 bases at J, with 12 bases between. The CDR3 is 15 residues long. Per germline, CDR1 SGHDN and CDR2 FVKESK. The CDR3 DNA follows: TGTGCCAGCAGCCCCCAACTAGCTGACACCGGGGAGCTGTTTTTT. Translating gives CASSPQLADTGELFF.

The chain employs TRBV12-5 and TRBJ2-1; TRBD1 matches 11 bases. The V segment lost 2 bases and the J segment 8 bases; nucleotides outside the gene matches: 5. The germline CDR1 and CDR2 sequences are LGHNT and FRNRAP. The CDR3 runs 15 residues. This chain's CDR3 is CASGLWTGGLDEQFF. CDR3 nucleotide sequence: TGTGCTAGTGGTTTGTGGACAGGGGGCTTGGATGAGCAGTTCTTC. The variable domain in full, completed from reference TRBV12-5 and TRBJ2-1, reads DARVTQTPRHKVTEMGQEVTMRCQPILGHNTVFWYRQTMMQGLELLAYFRNRAPLDDSGMPKDRFSAEMPDATLATLKIQPSEPRDSAVYFCASGLWTGGLDEQFFGPGTRLTVL.

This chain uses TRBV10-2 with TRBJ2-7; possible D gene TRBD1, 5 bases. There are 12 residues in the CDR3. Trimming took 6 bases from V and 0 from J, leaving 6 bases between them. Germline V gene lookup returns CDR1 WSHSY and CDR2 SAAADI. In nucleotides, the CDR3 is TGCGCCAGCAGGGACAACTCCTACGAGCAGTACTTC. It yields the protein CASRDNSYEQYF.